The 9 T cell receptor beta chains below all came from one sample that was sequenced in a study of blood T cell repertoires in COVID-19 (dated by TCRdb to 2020 to 2022). The library came from the immunoSEQ multiplex PCR assay. TCRdb's version of the immuneACCESS table is confined to in-frame rearrangements and falls short of the full clone set. An unresolved V gene accounts for under half of the shortfall where checked; the remainder is of unknown origin. The sample table holds roughly 230,000 clones, of which roughly 83% were seen once. The top ten clonotypes cover 25% to 35% of the sample. Sequenced: peripheral blood. The source of these receptors is a man aged 35 to 55 with acute or convalescent COVID-19.

CDR3 nucleotide sequence: TGTGCCAGCAGCTTAGTTGCAGGAAACTTAAATACGCAGTATTTT. This gives the protein CASSLVAGNLNTQYF. The rearrangement uses TRBV7-8 and TRBJ2-3, with D unresolved. CDR3 length equals 15 residues. The V end was cut by 1 base, the J end by 7 bases, with 15 bases between. Germline lookup yields CDR1 SGHVS and CDR2 FQNEAQ.

The V gene is TRBV29-1, the J gene TRBJ1-5, with D hard to call. Trimming shortened V by 6 bases and J by 0 bases, and 12 bases separated the two germline ends. The length of the CDR3 is 14 residues. Per germline, CDR1 SQVTM and CDR2 ANQGSEA. CDR3 nucleotide sequence: TGCAGCGTCGCACAGACGAGTAGCAATCAGCCCCAGCATTTT. Its translation: CSVAQTSSNQPQHF. The full variable domain, with the rest looked up from reference TRBV29-1 and TRBJ1-5, is SAVISQKPSRDICQRGTSLTIQCQVDSQVTMMFWYRQQPGQSLTLIATANQGSEATYESGFVIDKFPISRPNLTFSTLTVSNMSPEDSSIYLCSVAQTSSNQPQHFGDGTRLSIL.

The chain couples TRBV2 to TRBJ2-3; the match to TRBD2 covers 7 bases. There are 13 residues in the CDR3. The J segment lost 3 bases and the V segment lost 8 bases, leaving 5 bases of the junction unmatched. Per the germline V gene, CDR1 is SNHLY and CDR2 is FYNNEI. The CDR3 coding sequence is TGTGCCAGCTTACTTAGCGGGACAGATACGCAGTATTTT. Amino acid sequence: CASLLSGTDTQYF.

The rearrangement joins TRBV19 to TRBJ1-3, with D possibly being TRBD1 (6 bases). CDR3 length: 15 amino acids. Germline V CDR1 and CDR2: LNHDA, SQIVND (reference sequence). V was trimmed by 6 bases and J by 4 bases, leaving 16 bases between them. CDR3: CASRARQASGNTIYF. The CDR3 DNA follows: TGTGCCAGTAGGGCCCGACAGGCTTCGGGAAACACCATATATTTT.

The chain has TRBV19 and TRBJ1-5; no reliable D call. V lost 6 bases and J 7 bases, leaving 13 bases between the germline ends. Germline CDR1 reads LNHDA; CDR2 reads SQIVND (reference sequence). The CDR3 consists of 13 residues. In nucleotides, the CDR3 is TGTGCCAGTAGAATTAAGGTAGCCCAGCCCCAGCATTTT. It encodes CASRIKVAQPQHF.

J is TRBJ2-7 and V is TRBV7-9, with TRBD1 identical over 9 bases. After removal of 2 bases from V and 0 bases from J, the junction contained 14 bases not matched to a gene. CDR3 size: 19 residues. Germline V gene sequence: CDR1 SEHNR, CDR2 FQNEAQ (reference sequence). As DNA, the CDR3 is TGTGCCAGCAGCTTAAGAAGGGGACAGGGATTTTCGGACTCCTACGAGCAGTACTTC. It is translated as CASSLRRGQGFSDSYEQYF.

The chain joins TRBV7-9 to TRBJ2-1; 11 bases are a match to TRBD2. The germline V gene has CDR1 SEHNR and CDR2 FQNEAQ (reference sequence). The CDR3 totals 16 residues. V was clipped by 0 bases and J by 8 bases; unmatched bases: 6. The chain's CDR3 is CASSLAPSGRTDEQFF. The DNA of the CDR3 is TGTGCCAGCAGCTTAGCGCCTAGCGGGAGGACCGATGAGCAGTTCTTC.

The rearrangement links TRBV3-1 (or the pseudogene TRBV3-2) to TRBJ2-7; tentative D call: TRBD1 (6 bases). V gave up 3 bases and J gave up 3 bases, with 9 bases separating them. The CDR3 has 13 amino acids. Germline V lookup: CDR1 LGHDT, CDR2 YNNKEL (reference sequence). The CDR3 protein is CASSHDRYYEQYF. CDR3 DNA: TGTGCCAGCAGCCACGACAGGTACTACGAGCAGTACTTC.

The rearrangement uses TRBV20-1 and TRBJ2-2, with 9 bases identical to TRBD1. The CDR3 spans 14 residues. Germline-derived CDR1 and CDR2 are DFQATT and SNEGSKA (reference sequence). The V segment lost 3 bases and the J segment 4 bases; nucleotides outside the gene matches: 3. Written as DNA, the CDR3 is TGCAGTGCTAGTACGGGACAGGGCACCGGGGAGCTGTTTTTT. It is translated as CSASTGQGTGELFF.